This entry concerns a single T cell receptor (beta chain). This clone may be a read error of a much larger clone one base away. A second PCR of about 7 to 12 cycles used a sample-barcoded 5' primer and a J-beta primer mix. A minimum of 3 million CDR3-containing paired-end reads was obtained for each sample. TCRdb passed the 5' RACE reads through MiXCR, listing each CDR3 protein once. The data show around 400,000 distinct CDR3 sequences, about 52% seen once. This specimen belongs to a study of blood T cells in healthy people across ages. CDR3 length: 12 residues. Trimming shortened V by 3 bases and J by 7 bases, and 13 bases separated the two germline ends. CDR1 is SQVTM, CDR2 ANQGSEA, per germline.

V and J are TRBV29-1 and TRBJ2-7; D is ambiguous. The clonotype comes from a man between 60 and 70 years old in good health. Sequencing input: blood. The CDR3 protein is CSVEPGVGEQYF. The CDR3 DNA is TGCAGCGTTGAGCCCGGAGTGGGTGAGCAGTACTTC.